A single sample gave rise to the 23 T cell receptor beta chains below, sequenced in a study of blood T cell repertoires in COVID-19. Generated by immunoSEQ multiplex PCR, the TCRdb table keeps only in-frame clones and is missing some. The table has 300,000 to 400,000 clones, about 89% seen once. Material: peripheral blood. The receptors were sampled from a woman aged 55-69 years with COVID-19, enrolled during active disease.

This sequence joins TRBV19 and TRBJ2-7; the match to TRBD1 covers 7 bases. V trimming: 5 bases; J trimming: 7 bases; junction bases outside the gene matches: 17. The CDR3 contains 16 residues. Per the germline V gene, CDR1 is LNHDA and CDR2 is SQIVND (reference sequence). The CDR3 protein is CASSVLQGTTGKEQYF. DNA of the CDR3: TGTGCCAGTAGTGTCCTACAGGGGACAACTGGTAAGGAGCAGTACTTC. Variable domain in full (rest from reference TRBV19 and TRBJ2-7): DGGITQSPKYLFRKEGQNVTLSCEQNLNHDAMYWYRQDPGQGLRLIYYSQIVNDFQKGDIAEGYSVSREKKESFPLTVTSAQKNPTAFYLCASSVLQGTTGKEQYFGPGTRLTVT.

The chain carries TRBV11-3 and TRBJ2-2, with 9 bases aligning to TRBD2. The germline V gene has CDR1 SGHNT and CDR2 YENEEA. The CDR3 is 17 amino acids. Losses at the gene ends were 1 base for V and 3 bases for J; bases not matched to a gene: 6. The CDR3 here is CASSLAVAGVHTGELFF. The CDR3 nucleotides read TGTGCCAGCAGCTTAGCGGTAGCGGGGGTGCACACCGGGGAGCTGTTTTTT.

CDR3 DNA sequence: TGTGCCAGCAGCCCTCCCCGGGGTCTTCTGCCCTACGAGCAGTACTTC. Translating gives CASSPPRGLLPYEQYF. The chain joins TRBV13 to TRBJ2-7; maybe TRBD2 (5 bases). This CDR3 is built from 16 residues. The V and J ends lost 5 bases and 2 bases respectively, with 19 bases between them. CDR1 is PRHDT and CDR2 is FYEKMQ in the germline V gene (reference sequence).

The V gene is TRBV6-5, the J gene TRBJ2-3, with 9 bases fitting TRBD2. Germline assignment: CDR1 MNHEY and CDR2 SVGAGI. The CDR3 length is 15 residues. J was trimmed by 4 bases and V by 6 bases; bases with no gene match: 8. The chain's CDR3 is CASRPPGLAADTQYF. The CDR3 nucleotides read TGTGCCAGCAGACCACCGGGACTAGCAGCAGATACGCAGTATTTT.

The chain joins TRBV18 to TRBJ1-4; possible D gene TRBD1, 6 bases. CDR3 size: 16 residues. In germline, CDR1 is KGHSH, CDR2 LQKENI. V was clipped by 2 bases and J by 0 bases, with 10 bases between them. The CDR3, as DNA: TGTGCCAGCTCACCATTGACAGGCGCAACTAATGAAAAACTGTTTTTT. This gives the protein CASSPLTGATNEKLFF.

The CDR3 nucleotides are TGTGCCAGCATTCCGGACAGGGGGAACACTGAAGCTTTCTTT. Protein sequence: CASIPDRGNTEAFF. The chain recombines TRBV6-5 with TRBJ1-1; TRBD1 matches at 9 bases. The V gene end was trimmed by 7 bases and the J gene end by 1 base; junction bases not matched to a gene: 4. Looked up from germline, CDR1 is MNHEY and CDR2 is SVGAGI. The CDR3 loop spans 14 amino acids.

The rearrangement uses TRBV5-4 and TRBJ2-3, with D perhaps matching TRBD2 (7 bases). The CDR3 runs 14 residues. V was clipped by 9 bases and J by 5 bases, with 19 bases between them. Germline V gene data show CDR1 as SGHNT and CDR2 as YYREEE (reference sequence). CDR3 sequence: CATGPGGRGDTQYF. The CDR3, as DNA: TGTGCCACCGGACCGGGGGGCCGGGGAGATACGCAGTATTTT.

The chain is built from TRBV5-1 and TRBJ2-7, with 9 positions matching TRBD1. V dropped 4 bases and J dropped 2; count of bases not matched to a gene: 7. The CDR3 runs 15 residues. Germline CDR1 SGHRS, CDR2 YFSETQ. As DNA, the CDR3 is TGCGCCAGCAGCCCTGGACAGGGGAGTACCTACGAGCAGTACTTC. It translates to CASSPGQGSTYEQYF.

The chain carries TRBV7-9 and TRBJ1-5, with D possibly matching TRBD1 (5 bases). The germline V gene has CDR1 SEHNR and CDR2 FQNEAQ (reference sequence). The length of the CDR3 is 13 residues. Trimming pared 1 base from V and 7 bases from J, leaving 8 bases between. DNA of the CDR3: TGTGCCAGCAGCTTAGGGGGGGAACAGCCCCAGCATTTT. Its protein is CASSLGGEQPQHF.

CDR3 loop: CASSPGQGFNEQYF. The CDR3, as DNA: TGCGCCAGCAGCCCGGGACAGGGGTTTAACGAGCAGTACTTC. The J gene is TRBJ2-7, the V gene TRBV5-1, with 10 bases fitting TRBD1. The trim removed 4 bases at V and 5 bases at J, leaving 6 bases unmatched. This CDR3 comprises 14 residues. The germline CDR1 and CDR2 sequences are SGHRS and YFSETQ.

The chain combines TRBV19 with TRBJ2-2; 8 bases align to TRBD1. This CDR3 comprises 14 residues. J was trimmed by 6 bases and V by 4 bases; bases with no gene match: 4. CDR1 is LNHDA and CDR2 is SQIVND in the germline V gene (reference sequence). The CDR3 loop reads CASSTDRDPGELFF. CDR3 sequence (DNA): TGTGCCAGTAGTACGGACAGGGACCCCGGGGAGCTGTTTTTT. Full variable domain (rest looked up from reference TRBV19 and TRBJ2-2): DGGITQSPKYLFRKEGQNVTLSCEQNLNHDAMYWYRQDPGQGLRLIYYSQIVNDFQKGDIAEGYSVSREKKESFPLTVTSAQKNPTAFYLCASSTDRDPGELFFGEGSRLTVL.

In regard to this clone: One end of the junction is discordant with germline, which a read error may explain. V usage is TRBV18 and J usage is TRBJ1-2; no clear D gene. Germline V CDR1 and CDR2: KGHSH, LQKENI. The CDR3 contains 13 residues. This CDR3 reads CASSPRETWGYTF. CDR3 coding DNA: TGTGCCAGCTCTCCACGGGAGACGTGGGGCTACACCTTC.

The chain is built from TRBV12-3 or TRBV12-4 and TRBJ2-3; possible D gene TRBD2, 5 bases. Trimming pared 4 bases from V and 11 bases from J, leaving 10 bases between. The CDR3 totals 11 residues. The CDR3 sequence: CASSYHGMQYF. CDR3 DNA sequence: TGTGCCAGCAGTTACCACGGGATGCAGTATTTT.

This clone was detected a few times. The chain recombines TRBV19 with TRBJ1-5; D gene unclear. The germline V and J ends were trimmed by 5 bases and 6 bases, with 11 bases remaining between them. The germline V gene encodes CDR1 LNHDA and CDR2 SQIVND (reference sequence). The CDR3 runs 13 residues. DNA for the CDR3: TGTGCCAGTAGTCCTTCGGGTGGTCAGCCCCAGCATTTT. The encoded protein is CASSPSGGQPQHF. Variable domain in full (rest from reference TRBV19 and TRBJ1-5): DGGITQSPKYLFRKEGQNVTLSCEQNLNHDAMYWYRQDPGQGLRLIYYSQIVNDFQKGDIAEGYSVSREKKESFPLTVTSAQKNPTAFYLCASSPSGGQPQHFGDGTRLSIL.

The chain joins TRBV5-6 to TRBJ2-5; D may be TRBD1 (6 bases). V was pared by 1 base and J by 2 bases, with 12 bases between. Per the germline V gene, CDR1 is SGHDT and CDR2 is YYEEEE. The CDR3 is 15 residues long. The CDR3 protein is CASSLTDRGQETQYF. CDR3 nucleotides: TGTGCCAGCAGCTTGACGGATAGGGGGCAAGAGACCCAGTACTTC.

The chain employs TRBV27 and TRBJ1-4, with a possible D match to TRBD1 (6 bases). The CDR3 is made up of 16 amino acids. Germline V CDR1 and CDR2: MNHEY, SMNVEV (reference sequence). V was trimmed by 2 bases and J by 7 bases, leaving 17 bases between them. CDR3 region: CASSLRVRQAPEKLFF. The CDR3 bases are TGTGCCAGCAGTTTACGGGTCAGACAGGCGCCTGAAAAACTGTTTTTT.

This clone was seen more than once but under ten times. The chain is built from TRBV7-2 and TRBJ2-2, with 9 bases matching TRBD2. CDR1 SGHTA and CDR2 FQGNSA come from the germline V gene. V dropped 4 bases and J dropped 7; count of bases not matched to a gene: 7. The CDR3 contains 15 residues. This CDR3 is CASSSLAGVSGELFF. CDR3 sequence (DNA): TGTGCCAGCAGCTCCTTAGCGGGGGTGAGCGGGGAGCTGTTTTTT. Full variable domain (missing parts from reference TRBV7-2 and TRBJ2-2): GAGVSQSPSNKVTEKGKDVELRCDPISGHTALYWYRQSLGQGLEFLIYFQGNSAPDKSGLPSDRFSAERTGGSVSTLTIQRTQQEDSAVYLCASSSLAGVSGELFFGEGSRLTVL.

The V call is TRBV3-1 (or the pseudogene TRBV3-2), the J call TRBJ1-6; D uncertain. The germline CDR1 and CDR2 sequences are LGHDT and YNNKEL (reference sequence). The V gene lost 2 bases and the J gene lost 4 bases, with 6 bases spanning the gap. The CDR3 covers 14 residues. The DNA of the CDR3 is TGTGCCAGCAGCCAAAATCAGTATAATTCACCCCTCCACTTT. Translated, it gives CASSQNQYNSPLHF.

This chain joins TRBV5-1 and TRBJ1-1; TRBD1 might be the D (6 bases). The CDR3 is 15 amino acids. The V gene's germline CDR1 is SGHRS and CDR2 YFSETQ. Trimming stripped 4 bases from V and 0 bases from J, with 13 bases between. CDR3 amino acids: CASSKWTAMNTEAFF. DNA of the CDR3: TGCGCCAGCAGCAAATGGACAGCCATGAACACTGAAGCTTTCTTT. Filled out from reference TRBV5-1 and TRBJ1-1, the complete variable domain reads KAGVTQTPRYLIKTRGQQVTLSCSPISGHRSVSWYQQTPGQGLQFLFEYFSETQRNKGNFPGRFSGRQFSNSRSEMNVSTLELGDSALYLCASSKWTAMNTEAFFGQGTRLTVV.

In this sample, this clone turned up a few times. The chain is built from TRBV18 and TRBJ1-2; perhaps TRBD1 as D (5 bases). This CDR3 spans 15 amino acids. Trimming took off 3 bases at V and 4 bases at J, with 15 bases between the two ends. Germline assignment: CDR1 KGHSH and CDR2 LQKENI. CDR3 residues: CASSPVGGVGYGYTF. The CDR3 coding sequence is TGTGCCAGCTCACCCGTCGGAGGGGTCGGCTATGGCTACACCTTC.

The chain has TRBV5-1 and TRBJ2-7, with 8 bases that match TRBD2. The V and J ends lost 3 bases and 3 bases, in that order; junction bases with no gene match: 5. Germline CDR1 and CDR2: SGHRS and YFSETQ. This CDR3 spans 14 amino acids. CDR3 amino acids: CASSSRGGGYEQYF. Here the CDR3 DNA reads TGCGCCAGCAGCTCACGGGGGGGCGGCTACGAGCAGTACTTC. The whole variable domain, filled in from reference TRBV5-1 and TRBJ2-7, reads KAGVTQTPRYLIKTRGQQVTLSCSPISGHRSVSWYQQTPGQGLQFLFEYFSETQRNKGNFPGRFSGRQFSNSRSEMNVSTLELGDSALYLCASSSRGGGYEQYFGPGTRLTVT.

The rearrangement uses TRBV6-2 or TRBV6-3 and TRBJ2-2, with D possibly being TRBD2 (6 bases). Looked up from germline, CDR1 is MNHEY and CDR2 is SVGEGT. The V end was cut by 5 bases, the J end by 1 base, with 11 bases between. This CDR3 has 15 residues. The CDR3 protein is CASSDPGGNTGELFF. CDR3 in DNA: TGTGCCAGCAGTGACCCCGGGGGGAACACCGGGGAGCTGTTTTTT.

V is TRBV6-2 or TRBV6-3 and J is TRBJ1-2, with 9 positions matching TRBD1. The V gene's germline CDR1 is MNHEY and CDR2 SVGEGT. Losses at the gene ends were 4 bases for V and 2 bases for J; bases not matched to a gene: 11. The CDR3 is 17 amino acids. CDR3 sequence: CASSSNFRTGVNYGYTF. DNA of the CDR3: TGTGCCAGCAGTTCAAACTTCCGGACAGGGGTAAACTATGGCTACACCTTC.